The subject of this entry is one T cell receptor beta chain. This specimen comes from a study of neoadjuvant nivolumab and ipilimumab in lung cancer. The repertoire was sequenced with immunoSEQ multiplex PCR; TCRdb's copy has only in-frame clones and lacks some. This table has approximately 6,200 clones, roughly two thirds appearing once. The material was tumor tissue, obtained after neoadjuvant nivolumab, alone or with ipilimumab, at or shortly before surgery. The TCR sequence derives from an adult with non-small cell lung cancer.

CDR3 DNA sequence: TGCGCCAGCAGCTTGTGGCAGGGGGCAAGTGGCTACACCTTC. This encodes CASSLWQGASGYTF. The genes are TRBV5-1 and TRBJ1-2; 8 nucleotides agree with TRBD1. There are 14 residues in the CDR3. Trimming cost V 1 base and J 7 bases; bases outside gene matches: 6. Germline V lookup: CDR1 SGHRS, CDR2 YFSETQ. Looking up the rest from reference TRBV5-1 and TRBJ1-2 gives the full variable domain: KAGVTQTPRYLIKTRGQQVTLSCSPISGHRSVSWYQQTPGQGLQFLFEYFSETQRNKGNFPGRFSGRQFSNSRSEMNVSTLELGDSALYLCASSLWQGASGYTFGSGTRLTVV.